Shown below are 22 T cell receptor beta chains from a single sample sequenced in a study of blood T cell repertoires in COVID-19. Sequenced by immunoSEQ multiplex PCR; TCRdb stores in-frame clones only, minus some. The table records some 190,000 clones, around 79% of them present only once. The material sequenced was peripheral blood. These receptors came from a woman aged 45-60 years with acute or convalescent COVID-19.

The rearrangement uses TRBV6-5 and TRBJ2-2; 9 bases line up with TRBD1. J gave up 3 bases and V 8 bases, and 4 bases lay outside the gene matches. From germline, CDR1 is MNHEY and CDR2 SVGAGI. CDR3 length: 14 amino acids. CDR3 loop: CASLRTGDTGELFF. CDR3 DNA sequence: TGTGCCAGCTTAAGGACAGGGGACACCGGGGAGCTGTTTTTT.

This chain connects TRBV7-9 to TRBJ1-1; D might be TRBD1 (5 bases). Germline V gene data show CDR1 as SEHNR and CDR2 as FQNEAQ (reference sequence). The CDR3 runs 15 residues. V dropped 1 base and J dropped 1 base, with 10 bases sitting between them. CDR3 residues: CASSLVGGTNTEAFF. The CDR3 nucleotides are TGTGCCAGCAGCTTAGTGGGCGGGACGAACACTGAAGCTTTCTTT.

This chain links TRBV6-5 with TRBJ2-5; the D is unclear. V shed 7 bases and J shed 4 bases, with 10 bases lying between them. The CDR3 length is 12 residues. Germline CDR1 and CDR2: MNHEY and SVGAGI. CDR3 sequence reads: CASIGRGETQYF. The CDR3 nucleotides read TGTGCCAGCATAGGCCGAGGAGAGACCCAGTACTTC.

Only a few counts were recorded for this clone. The chain uses TRBV7-2 and TRBJ2-3; no clear D gene. CDR1 is SGHTA and CDR2 is FQGNSA in the germline V gene. This CDR3 region has 14 residues. Trimming left V 3 bases short and J 0 bases short, with 7 bases between. The CDR3 spells CASSFQTSTDTQYF. The CDR3 DNA follows: TGTGCCAGCAGCTTCCAGACTAGCACAGATACGCAGTATTTT.

This sequence joins TRBV6-2 or TRBV6-3 and TRBJ1-1, with 8 bases fitting TRBD1. The germline CDR1 and CDR2 sequences are MNHEY and SVGEGT. With 2 bases clipped from V and 0 bases from J, the junction kept 5 bases outside the gene matches. CDR3 length: 16 residues. The CDR3 DNA follows: TGTGCCAGCAGTTACGTTCCAGGGGGCGTGAACACTGAAGCTTTCTTT. Amino acids: CASSYVPGGVNTEAFF.

This clone was counted a single time. J is TRBJ2-7 and V is TRBV21-1; the D call of TRBD1 is as the table states it, not checked on the DNA. TRBV21-1 is shown as a pseudogene. This CDR3 is built from 20 residues. The CDR3 sequence is CASSKTRARDSPNYAFEQYF. The CDR3 coding sequence is TGTGCCAGCAGCAAGACTCGGGCCCGGGACAGTCCGAATTACGCCTTCGAGCAGTACTTC.

This clone occurred a few times. The gene calls are TRBV15 and TRBJ1-5, with a possible D match to TRBD1 (5 bases). V was clipped by 0 bases and J by 3 bases, with 12 bases between them. Germline CDR1 LNHNV, CDR2 YYDKDF (reference sequence). This CDR3 contains 16 residues. CDR3 DNA: TGTGCCACCAGCAGAGATGTCGGCAGGGCCAATCAGCCCCAGCATTTT. Translation: CATSRDVGRANQPQHF.

This rearrangement joins TRBV12-3 or TRBV12-4 to TRBJ2-1; a possible D gene is TRBD2 (6 bases). Trimming cost V 3 bases and J 11 bases, with 14 bases left between them. This CDR3 region has 13 residues. CDR3 in DNA: TGTGCCAGCAGTTTCGACCGGGACTCCCAGCAGTTCTTC. This gives the protein CASSFDRDSQQFF.

There are a few counts of this clone. V gene TRBV2 combines with J gene TRBJ1-6, with D unclear. The V gene's germline CDR1 is SNHLY and CDR2 FYNNEI. The CDR3 totals 15 residues. The V and J ends lost 7 bases and 5 bases respectively, with 15 bases between them. This CDR3 is CASTETGLDNSPLHF. CDR3 nucleotides: TGTGCCAGCACCGAGACCGGGTTGGATAATTCACCCCTCCACTTT.

This chain connects TRBV6-1 to TRBJ2-1, with TRBD2 identical over 8 bases. The CDR3 covers 14 residues. Losses at the gene ends were 0 bases for V and 8 bases for J; bases not matched to a gene: 3. The germline CDR1 and CDR2 sequences are MNHNS and SASEGT. The CDR3 sequence is CASSEARGADEQFF. The CDR3 DNA reads as TGTGCCAGCAGTGAAGCGCGGGGGGCGGATGAGCAGTTCTTC.

The chain is built from TRBV29-1 and TRBJ2-7; 10 nucleotides align to TRBD2. Germline loops: CDR1 SQVTM, CDR2 ANQGSEA. The CDR3 sequence is 14 residues long. Trimming removed 5 bases from V and 5 bases from J; junction bases left unmatched: 9. CDR3 region: CSVHRSGRIDEQYF. Written as DNA, the CDR3 is TGCAGCGTTCACCGTAGCGGGAGGATTGACGAGCAGTACTTC.

This clone was counted a single time. This chain uses TRBV2 with TRBJ2-7, with 8 positions matching TRBD1. Losses at the gene ends were 6 bases for V and 2 bases for J; bases not matched to a gene: 6. The CDR3 is 14 residues long. CDR1 and CDR2 (germline): SNHLY, FYNNEI. DNA of the CDR3: TGTGCCAGCAGGGCCAGGACAGGGCCCTACGAGCAGTACTTC. It translates to CASRARTGPYEQYF.

V usage is TRBV20-1 and J usage is TRBJ1-4; D ambiguous. Trimming left V 4 bases short and J 7 bases short, with 13 bases between. Germline V CDR1 and CDR2: DFQATT, SNEGSKA (reference sequence). CDR3 size: 13 residues. The CDR3 here is CSATDTRGEKLFF. In nucleotides, the CDR3 is TGCAGTGCTACTGACACCAGAGGTGAAAAACTGTTTTTT.

This chain joins TRBV6-6 and TRBJ1-2; the match to TRBD1 covers 7 bases. Trimming cost V 6 bases and J 3 bases; bases outside gene matches: 7. CDR1 is MNHNY, CDR2 SVGAGI, per germline (reference sequence). The CDR3 is made up of 14 amino acids. CDR3 loop: CASRKSTGDYGYTF. The DNA for the CDR3 is TGTGCCAGCAGAAAAAGTACAGGGGACTATGGCTACACCTTC.

CDR3 loop: CASKARGVAYEQYF. For the CDR3, the DNA is TGTGCCAGCAAGGCGCGGGGGGTTGCCTACGAGCAGTACTTC. V is TRBV2 and J is TRBJ2-7; 8 bases match TRBD2. Germline loops: CDR1 SNHLY, CDR2 FYNNEI. V was pared by 7 bases and J by 2 bases, with 7 bases of the junction left unmatched. This CDR3 has 14 residues. The full variable domain, in which reference TRBV2 and TRBJ2-7 provide the parts outside the CDR3, is EPEVTQTPSHQVTQMGQEVILRCVPISNHLYFYWYRQILGQKVEFLVSFYNNEISEKSEIFDDQFSVERPDGSNFTLKIRSTKLEDSAMYFCASKARGVAYEQYFGPGTRLTVT.

The V and J genes are TRBV4-2 and TRBJ1-5; D is ambiguous. The V end was cut by 0 bases, the J end by 3 bases, with 9 bases between. This CDR3 has 15 residues. Germline V gives CDR1 LGHNA, CDR2 YNFKEQ. CDR3 nucleotide sequence: TGTGCCAGCAGCCAAGATGGTCAGTTCAATCAGCCCCAGCATTTT. It translates to CASSQDGQFNQPQHF.

This clone showed up just a few times. V gene TRBV5-1 combines with J gene TRBJ1-2, with 11 bases matching TRBD1. Germline V lookup: CDR1 SGHRS, CDR2 YFSETQ. This CDR3 is 15 amino acids long. With V trimmed by 4 bases and J by 7 bases, 9 bases remained unmatched. In DNA form, the CDR3 reads TGCGCCAGCAGCCCGGAACCCGGGACAGGGGGTGGCTACACCTTC. Amino acid sequence: CASSPEPGTGGGYTF.

The chain links TRBV7-2 to TRBJ2-3; D is undetermined. The V end lost 3 bases, the J end lost 2 bases, and 15 bases lay between the germline ends. The germline V gene has CDR1 SGHTA and CDR2 FQGNSA. The CDR3 covers 16 residues. CDR3 nucleotide sequence: TGTGCCAGCAGCTTTGATGGTAGGAGTTCCACAGATACGCAGTATTTT. Amino acid sequence: CASSFDGRSSTDTQYF. Full variable domain (remainder filled in from reference TRBV7-2 and TRBJ2-3): GAGVSQSPSNKVTEKGKDVELRCDPISGHTALYWYRQSLGQGLEFLIYFQGNSAPDKSGLPSDRFSAERTGGSVSTLTIQRTQQEDSAVYLCASSFDGRSSTDTQYFGPGTRLTVL.

By share, this clone counts as medium-sized (0.01 to 0.1%). The chain is built from TRBV10-2 and TRBJ1-6, with D maybe TRBD1 (5 bases). CDR3 length equals 13 residues. Germline V gene lookup returns CDR1 WSHSY and CDR2 SAAADI. Trimming removed 5 bases at V and 8 bases at J, with 10 bases between. CDR3 in amino acids: CASSPGIHSPLHF. For the CDR3, the DNA is TGCGCCAGCAGTCCAGGGATACATTCACCCCTCCACTTT.

The chain recombines TRBV28 with TRBJ1-4, with TRBD1 as a possible D gene (6 bases). The CDR3 sequence is 14 residues long. CDR1 is MDHEN and CDR2 is SYDVKM in the germline V gene. With 10 bases removed from V and 0 bases from J, the gap between germline ends came to 12 bases. For the CDR3, the DNA is TGTGCCACGGCTGAGGGGGCAACTAATGAAAAACTGTTTTTT. This codes for CATAEGATNEKLFF.

The chain recombines TRBV10-3 with TRBJ2-1; the match to TRBD2 covers 9 bases. CDR1 and CDR2 (germline): ENHRY, SYGVKD. CDR3 length equals 14 residues. The J segment lost 9 bases and the V segment lost 10 bases, leaving 13 bases of the junction unmatched. DNA of the CDR3: TGTGCCACTAGGGTCGAGGCGGGAGGGGTTGAGCAGTTCTTC. This codes for CATRVEAGGVEQFF.

This chain joins TRBV4-2 and TRBJ1-6; D may be TRBD1 (5 bases). With 2 bases removed from V and 7 bases from J, the gap between germline ends came to 15 bases. The CDR3 length is 16 residues. Germline loops: CDR1 LGHNA, CDR2 YNFKEQ. The CDR3 sequence is CASSQTYTGVNSPLHF. CDR3 nucleotides: TGTGCCAGCAGCCAAACCTATACAGGCGTCAATTCACCCCTCCACTTT.